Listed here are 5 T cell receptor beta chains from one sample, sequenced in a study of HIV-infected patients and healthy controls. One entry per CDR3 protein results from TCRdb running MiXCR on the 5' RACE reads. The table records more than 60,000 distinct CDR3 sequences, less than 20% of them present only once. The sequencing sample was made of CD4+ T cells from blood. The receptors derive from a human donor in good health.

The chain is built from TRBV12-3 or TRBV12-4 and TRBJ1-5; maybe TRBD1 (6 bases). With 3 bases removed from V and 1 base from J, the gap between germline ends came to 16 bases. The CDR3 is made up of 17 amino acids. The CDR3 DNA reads TGTGCCAGCAGTTTTCTTCCGGGGGGCGGAAGCAATCAGCCCCAGCATTTT. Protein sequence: CASSFLPGGGSNQPQHF.

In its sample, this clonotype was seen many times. The CDR3 DNA follows: TGTGCCAGCAGCGGGGGACAGATCCAAGAGACCCAGTACTTC. Translation gives CASSGGQIQETQYF. V gene TRBV9 combines with J gene TRBJ2-5; TRBD1 matches at 7 bases. CDR3 size: 14 residues. V dropped 3 bases and J dropped 1; count of bases not matched to a gene: 3. Germline V gives CDR1 SGDLS, CDR2 YYNGEE.

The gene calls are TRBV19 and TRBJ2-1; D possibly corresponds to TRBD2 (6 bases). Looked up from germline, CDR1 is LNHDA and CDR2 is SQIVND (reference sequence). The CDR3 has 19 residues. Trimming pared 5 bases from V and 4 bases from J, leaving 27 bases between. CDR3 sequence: CASSPTGRWRGVAYNEQFF. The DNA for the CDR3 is TGTGCCAGTAGTCCTACGGGCCGCTGGCGGGGCGTAGCATACAATGAGCAGTTCTTC. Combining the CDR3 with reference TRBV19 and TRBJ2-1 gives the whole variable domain DGGITQSPKYLFRKEGQNVTLSCEQNLNHDAMYWYRQDPGQGLRLIYYSQIVNDFQKGDIAEGYSVSREKKESFPLTVTSAQKNPTAFYLCASSPTGRWRGVAYNEQFFGPGTRLTVL.

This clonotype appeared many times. The DNA for the CDR3 is TGCAGTGCTAGAGGTTGGAAGGCCTCCTCTGGAAACACCATATATTTT. Its protein is CSARGWKASSGNTIYF. The chain recombines TRBV20-1 with TRBJ1-3; no definite D call. This CDR3 comprises 16 residues. V lost 1 base to trimming and J lost 0 bases, with 13 bases between them. Germline V gene data show CDR1 as DFQATT and CDR2 as SNEGSKA (reference sequence).

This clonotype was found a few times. CDR3 in DNA: TGTGCCAGCAGTCCAGGGGACACAGGCAGTAGGGAGCTGTTTTTT. Encoded protein: CASSPGDTGSRELFF. This rearrangement joins TRBV2 to TRBJ2-2, with D possibly TRBD1 on 6 matching bases. Germline V CDR1 and CDR2: SNHLY, FYNNEI. The CDR3 runs 15 residues. V was clipped by 5 bases and J by 9 bases, with 19 bases between them.